This TCR beta chain was observed in a study of identical twins. Trimming stripped 1 base from V and 0 bases from J, with 7 bases between. The CDR3 totals 14 residues. Germline-derived CDR1 and CDR2 are DFQATT and SNEGSKA (reference sequence). TCRdb fed the 5' RACE reads into MiXCR, producing one record per CDR3 protein. This sample yields 500,000 to 550,000 distinct CDR3 sequences, of which approximately 22% are seen a single time; approximately 0.95% belongs to the top ten. This same sample was also taken into another study, of T cells expressing NK-cell markers.

The J gene is TRBJ1-5, the V gene TRBV20-1, with D uncertain. The sample was CD4+ T cells sorted from blood. The sequence derives from a woman aged 18 to 35 in good health. The CDR3 sequence: CSARGINSNQPQHF. CDR3 nucleotide sequence: TGCAGTGCTAGAGGCATTAATAGCAATCAGCCCCAGCATTTT.